The TCR beta chain described here comes from a study of radiotherapy plus CTLA-4 blockade in lung cancer. Study conclusions and caveats: The authors reported that early blood T cell clone dynamics, with interferon-beta, best predicted response.

About this clone: Its antigen is as yet unknown.

With ipilimumab providing CTLA-4 blockade, focal radiation was administered to patients who had chemo-refractory metastatic non-small-cell lung cancer. Trimming shortened V by 1 base and J by 7 bases, and 11 bases separated the two germline ends. Germline CDR1 LNHDA, CDR2 SQIVND (reference sequence). The length of the CDR3 is 13 residues. The repertoire was sequenced with immunoSEQ multiplex PCR; TCRdb's copy has only in-frame clones and lacks some. Here the sample spans 70,000 to 100,000 clones, 70% to 90% being singletons. The clonotype was recovered from a human donor with non-small cell lung cancer who had a partial response to radiotherapy plus ipilimumab. The chain combines TRBV19 with TRBJ2-7, with D tentatively TRBD1 (5 bases). Source: peripheral blood, taken from a patient treated with radiotherapy plus ipilimumab. The CDR3 sequence: CASSIATGREQYV. The CDR3 DNA reads as TGTGCCAGTAGTATAGCTACAGGACGGGAGCAGTACGTC.